Sequencing of this T cell receptor beta chain was carried out in a study of shared clonotypes between healthy human individuals (dated by TCRdb to the early 2020s). Regarding the research as a whole: A few men and a couple of women, aged 18 to 49 years, made up the cohort. For each donor, three plates each were used for CD4 naive and CD4 memory, two plates were used for CD8 naive, and one plate was used for CD8 memory. The study deeply sequenced blood TCR repertoires of 5 or 6 healthy adults to estimate repertoire size and the extent of clonotype sharing between individuals. Libraries were prepared and TCR repertoires were sequenced by different laboratories using diverse techniques, in order to increase sequencing depth and limit assay-specific biases. Between about 0.8 and 9 billion PBMCs per donor were obtained by leukapheresis.

Using the deep immunoSEQ assay, TCR CDR3 regions were amplified from genomic DNA by multiplex PCR. Extracted genomic DNA from each cell subset was distributed evenly across all wells of several immunoSEQ 96-well plates, and each plate was treated as a replicate. For sorted subsets, approximately 210 ng genomic DNA, equal to 30,000 to 35,000 T cell genomes, was loaded into each replicate PCR. Purified libraries were quantified with a Qubit 3.0 fluorometer, sized on a Bioanalyzer 2100, and re-quantified with the KAPA Library Quantification kit. A separate single-read 150-cycle Illumina NextSeq 550 flow cell was used to sequence each immunoSEQ 96-well plate. The authors processed their data as follows. The immunoSEQ output contained only junctional sequences without quality scores, so filtering could not match that applied to full-length reads. Sequences were annotated with PyIR, a Python wrapper for IgBLAST v1.9, using IMGT germline references to assign V/J genes and CDR3. Reads were removed for weak V/J assignments (E-value above 1e-6), missing CDR3, stop codons, out-of-frame junctions, or ambiguous translated residues. A V3J clonotype was defined by an identical inferred V gene, J gene, and CDR3 amino acid sequence. The percentage overlap between two repertoires was calculated by dividing the number of shared unique clonotypes by the size of the smaller repertoire. Richness of each repertoire was evaluated using RTK rarefaction, the Chao1 estimator, and Recon v2.1 estimates of unobserved clonotypes. OLGA was used to compute generation probabilities for all TCRbeta clonotypes that the gDNA method yielded from a handful of donors. TCRdb provides this immuneACCESS table in a form limited to in-frame rearrangements. Some clones are lacking; in checked studies, under half of them reflect an unresolved V gene, and why the rest are absent is not known. D and trimming were read from the DNA, whereas the V and J calls and clone size are those reported in that table. Across this sample there are fewer than 3 million clones, with 92% seen only once. The top ten clonotypes cover about 0.41% of the sample.

From cysteine to phenylalanine, the CDR3 is 16 amino acids long. Just CDR3 DNA is preserved here, 48 bases in frame from base 1. From V the trimming removes 2 bases and from J it removes 4 bases, while the gene matches leave 8 bases of the junction unaccounted for. The germline V gene specifies LGHNT as CDR1 and FRNRAP as CDR2. Donors were healthy HIV-negative adults with no recently reported acute infections or vaccinations. Only Caucasian adults living in Nashville, Tennessee, USA were represented among the donors. Magnetic negative selection was used to enrich CD4+ T cells, after which naive cells were positively selected on CD45RA and the negative fraction became the memory subset. Blood was obtained by leukapheresis, after which PBMCs were separated by Ficoll-Histopaque density gradient centrifugation and cryopreserved in liquid nitrogen vapor phase. Purity and quantity of every magnetically sorted T cell population were checked by analytical flow cytometry. From each sorted fraction, genomic DNA was isolated and quantified by UV absorbance on a Nanodrop 2000c.

As for this clone: Its cognate antigen has yet to be identified. No clone much larger than this one lies a single base away; base qualities are absent.

Overall results and qualifications from the work: Higher generation probabilities were observed for clonotypes shared by all four sorted-subset donors than for non-shared clonotypes. Sampling was limited to blood, and TCR repertoires in tissue likely differ from TCR repertoires in blood. Based on pairwise subsampling, the degree of clonotype sharing among donors was expected to be affected by sequencing depth. Because the study included a small number of donors, the genetic and exposure-history diversity represented was limited. Naive subsets generally had larger estimated clonotype richness than memory subsets did. Incomplete sequencing was indicated by rarefaction of sorted-subset datasets, despite the large sequencing depth. Approximately 5% of naive CD4, 3.5% of naive CD8, approximately 2% of memory CD4, and approximately 0.39% of memory CD8 clonotypes were shared across several donors.

The sequenced sample was naive CD4+ T cells from PBMCs. The sample's cell subset or site label, in plain terms: CD45RA+ positively selected. This chain joins TRBV12-5 to TRBJ1-5; a stretch of 7 junction bases matches TRBD1. This TCR derives from a man between 18 and 35 years old in good health. Some clones in this sample may be carry-over from other donors' samples. The DNA sequence is given as TGTGCTAGTGGTTTGCCCCCGGGACAGCCTAATCAGCCCCAGCATTTT. Its coded protein is CASGLPPGQPNQPQHF.